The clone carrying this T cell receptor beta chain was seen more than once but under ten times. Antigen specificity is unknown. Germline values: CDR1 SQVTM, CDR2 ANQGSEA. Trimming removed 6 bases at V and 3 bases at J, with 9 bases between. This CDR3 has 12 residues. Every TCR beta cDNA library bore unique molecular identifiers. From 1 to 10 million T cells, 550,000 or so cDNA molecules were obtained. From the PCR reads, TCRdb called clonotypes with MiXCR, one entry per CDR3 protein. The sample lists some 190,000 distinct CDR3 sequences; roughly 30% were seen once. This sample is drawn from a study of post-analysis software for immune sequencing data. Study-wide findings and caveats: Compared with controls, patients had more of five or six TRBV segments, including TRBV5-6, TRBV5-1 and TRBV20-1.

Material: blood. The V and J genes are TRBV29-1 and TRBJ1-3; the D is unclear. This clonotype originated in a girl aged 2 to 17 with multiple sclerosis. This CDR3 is CSVRSIGNTIYF. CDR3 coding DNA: TGCAGCGTACGCTCCATTGGAAACACCATATATTTT.